Presented here are 23 T cell receptor beta chains from one specimen sequenced in a study of blood T cells in healthy people across ages. A sample-barcoded 5' primer and a J-beta primer mix were used in a second PCR of roughly 7 to 11 cycles. TCRdb called the 5' RACE reads again in MiXCR, with one record for every CDR3 protein. The repertoire includes 1.4 million to 1.5 million distinct CDR3 sequences, roughly 40% of them detected once, and under 8% sits in the top ten. Sequenced material: blood. All receptors come from a woman aged 18-29 years in good health.

The rearrangement links TRBV7-9 to TRBJ1-2; no firm D call. Trimming took 5 bases from V and 4 from J, leaving 17 bases between them. The CDR3 runs 15 residues. Germline loops: CDR1 SEHNR, CDR2 FQNEAQ (reference sequence). The CDR3 region has the DNA TGTGCCAGCAGCCCTGCTTTAGTCCTATCCTATGGCTACACCTTC. Protein: CASSPALVLSYGYTF.

V usage is TRBV29-1 and J usage is TRBJ1-2; D gene uncertain. The CDR3 contains 11 residues. Germline loops: CDR1 SQVTM, CDR2 ANQGSEA. V was pared by 6 bases and J by 10 bases, with 15 bases between. CDR3 sequence (DNA): TGCAGCGTGAGGGTCCAAGTAGACTACACCTTC. Translated, it gives CSVRVQVDYTF.

A few counts support this clonotype. The J gene is TRBJ2-1, the V gene TRBV5-6; 8 bases agree with TRBD2. The CDR3 extends over 14 amino acids. The trim removed 7 bases at V and 0 bases at J, leaving 3 bases unmatched. Germline V lookup: CDR1 SGHDT, CDR2 YYEEEE. In DNA form, the CDR3 reads TGTGCCAGCGTGAGCGGGAGCTCCTACAATGAGCAGTTCTTC. The encoded protein is CASVSGSSYNEQFF. Full variable domain (rest looked up from reference TRBV5-6 and TRBJ2-1): DAGVTQSPTHLIKTRGQQVTLRCSPKSGHDTVSWYQQALGQGPQFIFQYYEEEERQRGNFPDRFSGHQFPNYSSELNVNALLLGDSALYLCASVSGSSYNEQFFGPGTRLTVL.

This clonotype has more than one count but fewer than ten. J is TRBJ2-5 and V is TRBV21-1; the D segment call TRBD1 is taken from the table without a DNA check. TRBV21-1 counts as a pseudogene. CDR3 length: 13 amino acids. The CDR3 DNA reads TGTGCCAGCAGCAGTCGGGGGAAAGAGACCCAGTACTTC. It yields the protein CASSSRGKETQYF.

V and J are TRBV12-3 or TRBV12-4 and TRBJ2-1, with TRBD1 matching over 7 bases. The CDR3 contains 16 residues. The ends lost 6 bases at V and 5 bases at J; junction bases unmatched: 13. CDR3 loop: CASSFVGDSIDNEQFF. CDR3 in DNA: TGTGCCAGCAGCTTCGTCGGGGACAGCATAGACAATGAGCAGTTCTTC.

V is TRBV2 and J is TRBJ2-1; 12 bases fit TRBD2. The CDR3 consists of 16 residues. V was clipped by 6 bases and J by 3 bases; unmatched bases: 6. Germline assignment: CDR1 SNHLY and CDR2 FYNNEI. For the CDR3, the DNA is TGTGCCAGCAGCCTTACTAGCGGGAGGTTCTACAATGAGCAGTTCTTC. Its translation: CASSLTSGRFYNEQFF.

This clonotype came up a few times. The V gene is TRBV4-1, the J gene TRBJ1-2, with 10 bases aligning to TRBD1. Germline lookup yields CDR1 MGHRA and CDR2 YSYEKL. The length of the CDR3 is 16 residues. Trimming at V came to 1 base and at J to 3 bases, leaving 5 bases not matched to a gene. As DNA, the CDR3 is TGCGCCAGCAGCCAAGCCCGGGACAGGGGAGACTATGGCTACACCTTC. Translated: CASSQARDRGDYGYTF.

V is TRBV9 and J is TRBJ2-1, with D tentatively TRBD1 or TRBD2 (5 bases each). Germline lookup yields CDR1 SGDLS and CDR2 YYNGEE. CDR3 length: 17 residues. The V end lost 5 bases, the J end lost 6 bases, and 24 bases lay between the germline ends. The CDR3 sequence is CASSRSPGPTPGNEQFF. The CDR3 DNA follows: TGTGCCAGCAGTCGCTCTCCGGGACCCACTCCGGGCAATGAGCAGTTCTTC.

The chain employs TRBV29-1 and TRBJ1-5; D remains ambiguous. Germline V gene data show CDR1 as SQVTM and CDR2 as ANQGSEA. V dropped 7 bases and J dropped 2 bases, with 15 bases sitting between them. CDR3 size: 14 residues. The CDR3 DNA is TGCAGCGCTGATAGCGGGGATGGCAATCAGCCCCAGCATTTT. It translates to CSADSGDGNQPQHF.

V is TRBV6-1 and J is TRBJ1-2; the D gene is possibly TRBD1 (5 bases). Germline V CDR1 and CDR2: MNHNS, SASEGT. The CDR3 is 14 amino acids. Between the trimmed V and J ends, which lost 3 bases and 6 bases, there was a span of 14 bases. CDR3 in DNA: TGTGCCAGCAGTGATGGGGCCCGCTCTGATGGCTACACCTTC. This gives the protein CASSDGARSDGYTF.

This clonotype was recorded at least ten times. CDR3 nucleotide sequence: TGTGCCAGCAGCTTTGAGGGTTCTATTTCCGAGCAGTACTTC. This sequence encodes CASSFEGSISEQYF. The chain links TRBV7-2 to TRBJ2-7; a weak D match, TRBD2 (5 bases). This CDR3 comprises 14 residues. CDR1 is SGHTA, CDR2 FQGNSA, per germline. Trimming cost V 3 bases and J 6 bases, with 15 bases left between them.

This clonotype came up a few times. The rearrangement uses TRBV20-1 and TRBJ2-1; 10 nucleotides agree with TRBD2. Germline CDR1 DFQATT, CDR2 SNEGSKA (reference sequence). The length of the CDR3 is 14 residues. Trimming removed 2 bases from V and 9 bases from J; junction bases left unmatched: 7. The CDR3: CSARTLAGASEQFF. DNA of the CDR3: TGCAGTGCTAGAACGCTAGCGGGAGCTAGTGAGCAGTTCTTC.

This clonotype was observed a handful of times. This chain joins TRBV4-1 and TRBJ1-2; tentatively, D is TRBD1 (5 bases). CDR1 is MGHRA, CDR2 YSYEKL, per germline. The CDR3 is 15 amino acids. V lost 0 bases and J 6 bases, leaving 14 bases between the germline ends. CDR3: CASSQENQGKNGYTF. The DNA of the CDR3 is TGCGCCAGCAGCCAAGAGAATCAGGGAAAAAATGGCTACACCTTC.

This clonotype turned up a few times. V and J are TRBV28 and TRBJ1-4; D ambiguous. CDR3 length equals 16 residues. Germline-derived CDR1 and CDR2 are MDHEN and SYDVKM. V lost 8 bases, J lost 5 bases, and 21 bases lay in between. The CDR3 DNA reads TGTGCCAGCCGTGTCTGGCCGACTGGGGAGAATGAAAAACTGTTTTTT. It translates to CASRVWPTGENEKLFF.

This CDR3 reads CASSSTGGSFNRSYNEQFF. The CDR3 nucleotides read TGTGCCAGCAGTTCAACAGGGGGCTCTTTTAATAGGTCCTACAATGAGCAGTTCTTC. The chain couples TRBV28 to TRBJ2-1, with 9 bases identical to TRBD1. After removal of 4 bases from V and 1 base from J, the junction contained 14 bases not matched to a gene. Germline V gene data show CDR1 as MDHEN and CDR2 as SYDVKM. The CDR3 contains 19 residues.

V is TRBV7-2 and J is TRBJ2-1; TRBD2 matches at 12 bases. CDR3 size: 16 residues. The germline V gene has CDR1 SGHTA and CDR2 FQGNSA. The V and J ends lost 2 bases and 7 bases, in that order; junction bases with no gene match: 6. As DNA, the CDR3 is TGTGCCAGCAGCTTATCGCTAGCGGGGGGGCGAAATGAGCAGTTCTTC. It is translated as CASSLSLAGGRNEQFF.

Points on this clonotype: At one end the junction does not follow the germline gene, possibly because of a read error. The rearrangement joins TRBV9 to TRBJ2-3; unclear D gene. This CDR3 has 15 amino acids. Germline V gene lookup returns CDR1 SGDLS and CDR2 YYNGEE. CDR3 loop: CASSVAEISTDAQYF. The CDR3 region has the DNA TGTGCCAGCAGCGTAGCAGAGATTAGCACAGATGCGCAGTATTTT.

A few counts support this clonotype. The chain links TRBV6-6 to TRBJ1-1; TRBD1 is a possible D gene (6 bases). The V gene lost 2 bases and the J gene lost 8 bases, with 12 bases spanning the gap. In germline, CDR1 is MNHNY, CDR2 SVGAGI (reference sequence). This CDR3 is 13 amino acids long. CDR3: CASSYRVQGEAFF. CDR3 DNA sequence: TGTGCCAGCAGTTACAGAGTTCAGGGGGAAGCTTTCTTT.

The CDR3 region is CASSGQGSEKLFF. DNA of the CDR3: TGTGCCAGCTCGGGACAGGGAAGTGAAAAACTGTTTTTT. The chain links TRBV11-2 to TRBJ1-4; 9 nucleotides match TRBD1. Germline V lookup: CDR1 SGHAT, CDR2 FQNNGV. CDR3 length: 13 amino acids. Losses at the gene ends were 8 bases for V and 7 bases for J; bases not matched to a gene: 5.

This clonotype was found a few times. The chain has TRBV5-1 and TRBJ1-1; D perhaps matches TRBD1 (5 bases). In germline, CDR1 is SGHRS, CDR2 YFSETQ. The length of the CDR3 is 15 residues. V gave up 4 bases and J gave up 1 base, with 14 bases separating them. DNA of the CDR3: TGCGCCAGCAGCACCGAAACAGGTGAGAACACTGAAGCTTTCTTT. This gives the protein CASSTETGENTEAFF.

V is TRBV5-1 and J is TRBJ1-4, with 8 nucleotides matching TRBD1. The V gene's germline CDR1 is SGHRS and CDR2 YFSETQ. The CDR3 contains 16 residues. The ends lost 0 bases at V and 5 bases at J; junction bases unmatched: 6. The CDR3 loop reads CASSLVRTGRNEKLFF. In DNA form, the CDR3 reads TGCGCCAGCAGCTTGGTTAGGACAGGGAGGAATGAAAAACTGTTTTTT.

This clonotype was observed a few times. CDR3 bases: TGTGCCAGCAGTTTGGGAGGGGCGGGTTTGAAAAACATTCAGTACTTC. Amino acid sequence: CASSLGGAGLKNIQYF. The chain uses TRBV12-3 or TRBV12-4 and TRBJ2-4; TRBD2 aligns across 7 bases. The CDR3 consists of 16 residues. Trimming removed 3 bases from V and 4 bases from J; junction bases left unmatched: 9.

This clonotype showed up just a few times. This rearrangement joins TRBV2 to TRBJ2-3, with TRBD2 as a possible D gene (6 bases). From germline, CDR1 is SNHLY and CDR2 FYNNEI. V lost 6 bases to trimming and J lost 1 base, with 14 bases between them. The CDR3 runs 15 residues. The CDR3 DNA reads as TGTGCCAGCAGCGGGGAGGAGGCCGGCACAGATACGCAGTATTTT. The encoded protein is CASSGEEAGTDTQYF.